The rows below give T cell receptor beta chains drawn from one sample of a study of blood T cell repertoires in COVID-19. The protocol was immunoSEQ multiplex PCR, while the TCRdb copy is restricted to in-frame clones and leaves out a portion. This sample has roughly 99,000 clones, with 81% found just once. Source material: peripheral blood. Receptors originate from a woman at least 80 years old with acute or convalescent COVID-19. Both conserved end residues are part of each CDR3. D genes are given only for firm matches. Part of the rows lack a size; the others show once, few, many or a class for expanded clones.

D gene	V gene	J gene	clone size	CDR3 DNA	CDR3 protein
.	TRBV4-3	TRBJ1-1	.	TGCGCCAGCAGCCAAGATAACCGGGAGGGCACTGAAGCTTTCTTT	CASSQDNREGTEAFF
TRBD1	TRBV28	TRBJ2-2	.	TGTGCCAGCCTAGGGACAGGGGGTTACACCGGGGAGCTGTTTTTT	CASLGTGGYTGELFF
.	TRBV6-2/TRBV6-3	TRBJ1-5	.	TGTGCCAGCAGTTACTCAGCGGGCCTGAATCAGCCCCAGCATTTT	CASSYSAGLNQPQHF
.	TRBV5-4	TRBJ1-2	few	TGTGCCAGCAGCTTGGGGGCCAGTAACTATGGCTACACCTTC	CASSLGASNYGYTF
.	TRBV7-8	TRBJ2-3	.	TGTGCCAGCAGCCCCTACCGCCCACGGGGAGCAGATACGCAGTATTTT	CASSPYRPRGADTQYF
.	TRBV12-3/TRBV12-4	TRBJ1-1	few	TGTGCCAGCAGTTTGATACAGGAAACTTTCTTT	CASSLIQETFF
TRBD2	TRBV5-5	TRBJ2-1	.	TGTGCCAGCAGCTTGACGGGGGGGTACAATGAGCAGTTCTTC	CASSLTGGYNEQFF
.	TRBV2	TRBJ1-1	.	TGTGCCAGCAGTTATACCGGGATTTCCCTCATGAACACTGAAGCTTTCTTT	CASSYTGISLMNTEAFF
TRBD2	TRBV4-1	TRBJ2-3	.	TGCGCCAGCAGCCAAGATCATGGGACTAGCGGTGGAGATACGCAGTATTTT	CASSQDHGTSGGDTQYF
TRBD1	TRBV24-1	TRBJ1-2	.	TGTGCCACCAGTCCTGAGGGTCTACAGGGGAATCTCTATGGCTACACCTTC	CATSPEGLQGNLYGYTF
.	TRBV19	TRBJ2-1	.	TGTGCCAGTAGTCGGGCAGGCACGACTACTAGGGATGAGCAGTTCTTC	CASSRAGTTTRDEQFF
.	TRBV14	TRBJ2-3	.	TGTGCCAGCAGCCAACCCTACTCCGGCGGTAGCACAGATACGCAGTATTTT	CASSQPYSGGSTDTQYF
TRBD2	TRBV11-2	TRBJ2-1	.	TGTGCCAGCAGCTTAGGGGGGGGCAATGAGCAGTTCTTC	CASSLGGGNEQFF
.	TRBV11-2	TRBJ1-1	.	TGTGCCAGCAGCCCCGAGTACGGGAACACTGAAGCTTTCTTT	CASSPEYGNTEAFF
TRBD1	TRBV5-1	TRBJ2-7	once	TGCGCCAGCAGCGTAGACAGGGTCGAGCAGTACTTC	CASSVDRVEQYF
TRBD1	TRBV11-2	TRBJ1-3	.	TGTGCCAGCAGCTTGACAGGGTACGGTGGAAACACCATATATTTT	CASSLTGYGGNTIYF
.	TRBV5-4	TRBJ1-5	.	TGTGCCAGCAGCTTGGACCCAGGCAATCAGCCCCAGCATTTT	CASSLDPGNQPQHF
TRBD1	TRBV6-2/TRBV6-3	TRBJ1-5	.	TGTGCCAGCAGCTCGGACAGGGGAAATCAGCCCCAGCATTTT	CASSSDRGNQPQHF
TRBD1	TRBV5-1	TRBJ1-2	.	TGCGCCAGCAGCCCCGGGACAGCTAAGGGCTACACCTTC	CASSPGTAKGYTF
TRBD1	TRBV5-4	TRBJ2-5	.	TGTGCCAGCAGCTGGAACAGACAGGGGACCCAAGAGACCCAGTACTTC	CASSWNRQGTQETQYF
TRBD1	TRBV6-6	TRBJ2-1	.	TGTGCCAGCAGTTACCAACAGGGGTTCCCCTACAATGAGCAGTTCTTC	CASSYQQGFPYNEQFF
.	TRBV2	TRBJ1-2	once	TGTGCCAGCAGTGGGGGCAGGGGAAGAGGTGACTATGGCTACACCTTC	CASSGGRGRGDYGYTF
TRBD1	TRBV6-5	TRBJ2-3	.	TGTGCCAGCAGGGACAGGGGGGCCACAGATACGCAGTATTTT	CASRDRGATDTQYF
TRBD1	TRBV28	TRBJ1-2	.	TGTGCCAGCAGTCCACCGGGACAGGGGACCTATGGCTACACCTTC	CASSPPGQGTYGYTF
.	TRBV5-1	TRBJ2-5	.	TGCGCCAGCAGCTTGCAACAAGAGACCCAGTACTTC	CASSLQQETQYF
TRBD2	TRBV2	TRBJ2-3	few	TGTGCCAGCAAACCGGGACTAGCGAGAGATACGCAGTATTTT	CASKPGLARDTQYF
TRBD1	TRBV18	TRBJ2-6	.	TGTGCCAGCTCACCAAGGACAGGGGTTGGGGCTGGGGCCAACGTCCTGACTTTC	CASSPRTGVGAGANVLTF
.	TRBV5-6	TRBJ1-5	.	TGTGCCAGCAGCTTGGTCGGGGGGAGTCAGCCCCAGCATTTT	CASSLVGGSQPQHF
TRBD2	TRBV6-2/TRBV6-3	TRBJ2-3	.	TGTGCCAGCAGTTCCCAACGCACTAGCGGGGTTACTAGCACAGATACGCAGTATTTT	CASSSQRTSGVTSTDTQYF
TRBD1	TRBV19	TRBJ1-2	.	TGTGCCAGTAGTCCCCGGACAGGAGGGATAAGCTACACCTTC	CASSPRTGGISYTF
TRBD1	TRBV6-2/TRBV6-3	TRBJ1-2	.	TGTGCCAGCAGCCTGGACAGGGCGCCAGCTAACTATGGCTACACCTTC	CASSLDRAPANYGYTF
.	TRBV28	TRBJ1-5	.	TGTGCCAGCAGTCTCAGAGGGGGGGGCAATCAGCCCCAGCATTTT	CASSLRGGGNQPQHF
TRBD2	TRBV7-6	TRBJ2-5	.	TGTGCCAGCAGCCGCGGACTAGCGGCCCAAGAGACCCAGTACTTC	CASSRGLAAQETQYF
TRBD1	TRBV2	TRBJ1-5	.	TGTGCCAGCAAGACAGGGGGCTTCAATCAGCCCCAGCATTTT	CASKTGGFNQPQHF
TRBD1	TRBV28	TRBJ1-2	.	TGTGCCAGCAGCCTCGGTAGTACAGGGGGCTATGGCTACACCTTC	CASSLGSTGGYGYTF
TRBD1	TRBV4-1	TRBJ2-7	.	TGCGCCAGCAGCCAAGAGGAAAGGACAGGGTTCTCCTACGAGCAGTACTTC	CASSQEERTGFSYEQYF
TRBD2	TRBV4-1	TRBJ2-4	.	TGCGCCAGCAGCCAAGGGGAGGGAGGAAACATTCAGTACTTC	CASSQGEGGNIQYF
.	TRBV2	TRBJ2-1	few	TGTGCCAGCAGCTGGTCGGACAGATACAATGAGCAGTTCTTC	CASSWSDRYNEQFF
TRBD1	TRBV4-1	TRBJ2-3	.	TGCGCCAGCAGCCAAGCCGGGACAGGGATGGCAGATACGCAGTATTTT	CASSQAGTGMADTQYF
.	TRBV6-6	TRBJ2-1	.	TGTGCCAGCAGCCCCGGTAATGAGCAGTTCTTC	CASSPGNEQFF
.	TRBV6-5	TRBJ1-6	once	TGTGCCAGCAAAGACCGACTCTCCTATAATTCACCCCTCCACTTT	CASKDRLSYNSPLHF
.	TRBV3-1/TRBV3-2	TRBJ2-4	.	TGTGCCAGCAGCCAAGATAAGGGGGGGGGCCGAGAAAACATTCAGTACTTC	CASSQDKGGGRENIQYF
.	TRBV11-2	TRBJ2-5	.	TGTGCCAGCAGCTTAGTAGGTCTGGTGGGACACCTCCAAGAGACCCAGTACTTC	CASSLVGLVGHLQETQYF
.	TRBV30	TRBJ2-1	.	TGTGCCTGGAGACCAAACCTAAATGAGCAGTTCTTC	CAWRPNLNEQFF
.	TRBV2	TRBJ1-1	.	TGTGCCAGCAGCTACTACAGGGCGAACACTGAAGCTTTCTTT	CASSYYRANTEAFF
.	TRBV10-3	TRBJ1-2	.	TGTGCCTCCCAGAGGGAGGGAAACTATGGCTACACCTTC	CASQREGNYGYTF
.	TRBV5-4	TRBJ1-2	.	TGTGCCAGCACCCCCGGCAGGAACTATGGCTACACCTTC	CASTPGRNYGYTF
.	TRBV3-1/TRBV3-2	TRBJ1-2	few	TGTGCCAGCAGCCAAGATGGAGGGTCCCCTAACTATGGCTACACCTTC	CASSQDGGSPNYGYTF
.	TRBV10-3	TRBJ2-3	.	TGTGCCATCAGCAGATTTATCGCAGATACGCAGTATTTT	CAISRFIADTQYF
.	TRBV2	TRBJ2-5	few	TGTGCCAGCAGTGAACAGGGATCCGAGACCCAGTACTTC	CASSEQGSETQYF
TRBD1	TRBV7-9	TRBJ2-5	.	TGTGCCAGCAGCTTGTCCTACCGGGACAGGGGGCCAGAGACCCAGTACTTC	CASSLSYRDRGPETQYF
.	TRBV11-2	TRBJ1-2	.	TGTGCCAGCAGCTTAGACAGGGAAGGCTACACCTTC	CASSLDREGYTF
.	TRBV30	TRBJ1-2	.	TGTGCCTGGAGGGACAGCTATGGCTACACCTTC	CAWRDSYGYTF
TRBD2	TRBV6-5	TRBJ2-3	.	TGTGCCAGCAGTTACCGGGGGACTAGCGGGGGTACGCAGTATTTT	CASSYRGTSGGTQYF
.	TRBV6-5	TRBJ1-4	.	TGTGCCAGTAGCGCCCTCGGGACAATGGAAAAACTGTTTTTT	CASSALGTMEKLFF